The 8 T cell receptor beta chains below come from one sample, sequenced in a study of response to subunit inactivated influenza vaccine. TCRdb re-derived calls from the RT-PCR reads in MiXCR, one entry per CDR3 protein. The sample lists approximately 300,000 distinct CDR3 sequences, 20% to 25% occurring once. Sequencing was performed on PBMCs from blood, taken less than 22 months after vaccination. The receptors originated from a man aged 50 to 75 who received an inactivated influenza vaccine.

J is TRBJ2-1 and V is TRBV7-2, with 8 bases fitting TRBD1. The germline gives CDR1 SGHTA, CDR2 FQGNSA. The V gene end was trimmed by 5 bases and the J gene end by 7 bases; junction bases not matched to a gene: 4. The CDR3 runs 13 residues. The CDR3 spells CASSPDRVNEQFF. The CDR3, as DNA: TGTGCCAGCAGCCCGGACAGGGTGAATGAGCAGTTCTTC. Filled out from reference TRBV7-2 and TRBJ2-1, the complete variable domain reads GAGVSQSPSNKVTEKGKDVELRCDPISGHTALYWYRQSLGQGLEFLIYFQGNSAPDKSGLPSDRFSAERTGGSVSTLTIQRTQQEDSAVYLCASSPDRVNEQFFGPGTRLTVL.

This sequence joins TRBV14 and TRBJ2-2; the D is unclear. CDR1 is SGHDN, CDR2 FVKESK, per germline. The CDR3 is 17 residues long. Trimming removed 3 bases from V and 3 bases from J, with 17 bases in between. DNA for the CDR3: TGTGCCAGCAGCCACCGTGTGGGCCCCCTACACACCGGGGAGCTGTTTTTT. It yields the protein CASSHRVGPLHTGELFF.

A few counts support this clonotype. This CDR3 reads CASSSPWTDRGITNGYTF. DNA of the CDR3: TGTGCCAGCAGCTCCCCCTGGACAGACAGGGGGATAACTAATGGCTACACCTTC. The chain recombines TRBV11-2 with TRBJ1-2; 9 nucleotides agree with TRBD1. The V segment lost 4 bases and the J segment 6 bases; nucleotides outside the gene matches: 18. The CDR3 is made up of 18 amino acids. CDR1 SGHAT and CDR2 FQNNGV come from the germline V gene.

This clonotype was detected a few times. This chain uses TRBV2 with TRBJ1-1; 7 nucleotides line up with TRBD1. The CDR3 has 13 residues. V trimming: 6 bases; J trimming: 4 bases; junction bases outside the gene matches: 5. The V gene's germline CDR1 is SNHLY and CDR2 FYNNEI. In DNA, the CDR3 is TGTGCCAGCAGGTTAAGGGGGCCCACTGAAGCTTTCTTT. As protein: CASRLRGPTEAFF.

The sample holds many counts of this clonotype. The chain is built from TRBV20-1 and TRBJ1-1; tentatively, D is TRBD1 (5 bases). Looked up from germline, CDR1 is DFQATT and CDR2 is SNEGSKA (reference sequence). Trimming shortened V by 7 bases and J by 4 bases, and 13 bases separated the two germline ends. This CDR3 contains 12 residues. The CDR3 DNA reads TGCAGTGTTACACCGGGGGGCACTGAAGCTTTCTTT. It codes for CSVTPGGTEAFF.

This clonotype was seen a handful of times. The chain has TRBV30 and TRBJ1-5, with a possible D match to TRBD1 (5 bases). Looked up from germline, CDR1 is GTSNPN and CDR2 is SVGIG (reference sequence). The length of the CDR3 is 16 residues. V lost 0 bases to trimming and J lost 4 bases, with 16 bases between them. Here the CDR3 DNA reads TGTGCCTGGAGTGTAAGAGGGGTGATCGGGAATCAGCCCCAGCATTTT. It is translated as CAWSVRGVIGNQPQHF.

This clonotype was seen many times. The chain combines TRBV30 with TRBJ1-5; D unresolved. This CDR3 is built from 11 residues. The germline V gene encodes CDR1 GTSNPN and CDR2 SVGIG (reference sequence). The V gene lost 2 bases and the J gene lost 6 bases, with 5 bases spanning the gap. CDR3 in DNA: TGTGCCTGGAGTAAGGGTCAGCCCCAGCATTTT. Translating it yields CAWSKGQPQHF.

CDR3 nucleotide sequence: TGCAGTGCTAGCCGGGAGGTCACAGATACGCAGTATTTT. It encodes CSASREVTDTQYF. The J gene is TRBJ2-3, the V gene TRBV20-1; 7 nucleotides match TRBD2. The germline V gene encodes CDR1 DFQATT and CDR2 SNEGSKA (reference sequence). The V segment lost 3 bases and the J segment 2 bases; nucleotides outside the gene matches: 2. The CDR3 has 13 residues.